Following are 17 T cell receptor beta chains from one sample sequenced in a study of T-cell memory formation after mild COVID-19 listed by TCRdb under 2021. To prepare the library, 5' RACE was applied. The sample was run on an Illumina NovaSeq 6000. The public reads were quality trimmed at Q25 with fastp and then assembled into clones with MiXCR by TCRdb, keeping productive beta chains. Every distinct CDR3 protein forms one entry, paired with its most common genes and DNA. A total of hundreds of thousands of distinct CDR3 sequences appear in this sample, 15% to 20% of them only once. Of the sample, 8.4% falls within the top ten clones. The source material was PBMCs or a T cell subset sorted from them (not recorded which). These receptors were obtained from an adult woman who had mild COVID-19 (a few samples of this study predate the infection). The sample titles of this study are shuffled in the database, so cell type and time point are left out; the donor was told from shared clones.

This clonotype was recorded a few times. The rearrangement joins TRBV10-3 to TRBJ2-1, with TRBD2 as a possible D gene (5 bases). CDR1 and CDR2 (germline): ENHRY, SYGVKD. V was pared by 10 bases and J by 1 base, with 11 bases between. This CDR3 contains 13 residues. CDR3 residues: CATKSGSYNEQFF. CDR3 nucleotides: TGTGCCACAAAGTCGGGGTCCTACAATGAGCAGTTCTTC.

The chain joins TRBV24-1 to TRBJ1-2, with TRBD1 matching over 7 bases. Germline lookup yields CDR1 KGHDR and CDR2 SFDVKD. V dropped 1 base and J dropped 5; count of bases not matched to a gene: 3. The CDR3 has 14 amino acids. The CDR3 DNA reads TGTGCCACCAGTGATTTCGGACAGGCGTATGGCTACACCTTC. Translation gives CATSDFGQAYGYTF.

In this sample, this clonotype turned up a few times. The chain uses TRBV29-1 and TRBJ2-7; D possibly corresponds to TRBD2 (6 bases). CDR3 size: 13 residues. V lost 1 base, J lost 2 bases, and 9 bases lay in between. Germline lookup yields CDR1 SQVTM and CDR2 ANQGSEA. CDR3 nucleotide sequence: TGCAGCGTTGAAGCGGGAGTCCCCTACGAGCAGTACTTC. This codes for CSVEAGVPYEQYF.

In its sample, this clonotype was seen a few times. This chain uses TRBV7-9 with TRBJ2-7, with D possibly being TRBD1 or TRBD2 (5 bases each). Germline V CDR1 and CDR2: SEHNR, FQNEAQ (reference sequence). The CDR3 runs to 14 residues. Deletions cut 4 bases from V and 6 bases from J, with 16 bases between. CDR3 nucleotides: TGTGCCAGCAGCTCCGGGACCGGAGAGGTCGAGCAGTACTTC. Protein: CASSSGTGEVEQYF.

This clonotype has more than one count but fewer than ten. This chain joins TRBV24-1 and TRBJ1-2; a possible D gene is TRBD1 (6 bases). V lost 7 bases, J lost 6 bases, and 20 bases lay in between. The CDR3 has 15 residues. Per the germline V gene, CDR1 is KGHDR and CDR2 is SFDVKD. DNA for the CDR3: TGTGCCACCAGCCCTGTCGGAGGGGGGATAGATGGCTACACCTTC. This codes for CATSPVGGGIDGYTF.

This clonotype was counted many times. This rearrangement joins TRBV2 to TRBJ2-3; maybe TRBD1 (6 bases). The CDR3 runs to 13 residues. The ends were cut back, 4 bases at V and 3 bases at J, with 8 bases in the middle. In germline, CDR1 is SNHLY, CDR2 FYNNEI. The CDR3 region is CASSAQGTDTQYF. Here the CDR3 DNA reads TGTGCCAGCAGTGCCCAGGGGACAGATACGCAGTATTTT.

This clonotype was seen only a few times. CDR3 coding DNA: TGTGCCAGCAGCTTAATGGCAGAGACCCAGTACTTC. This sequence encodes CASSLMAETQYF. The chain is built from TRBV7-3 and TRBJ2-5; no firm D call. The CDR3 consists of 12 residues. Germline V gives CDR1 SGHTA, CDR2 FQGTGA. Trimming stripped 1 base from V and 4 bases from J, with 4 bases between. The full variable domain, rest sourced from reference TRBV7-3 and TRBJ2-5, is GAGVSQTPSNKVTEKGKYVELRCDPISGHTALYWYRQSLGQGPEFLIYFQGTGAADDSGLPNDRFFAVRPEGSVSTLKIQRTERGDSAVYLCASSLMAETQYFGPGTRLLVL.

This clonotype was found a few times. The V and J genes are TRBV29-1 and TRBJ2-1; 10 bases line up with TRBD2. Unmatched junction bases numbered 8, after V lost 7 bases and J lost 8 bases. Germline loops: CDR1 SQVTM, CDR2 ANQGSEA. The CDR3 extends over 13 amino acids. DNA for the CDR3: TGCAGCGGGAGCGGGGGGGCCTTGGATGAGCAGTTCTTC. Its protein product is CSGSGGALDEQFF.

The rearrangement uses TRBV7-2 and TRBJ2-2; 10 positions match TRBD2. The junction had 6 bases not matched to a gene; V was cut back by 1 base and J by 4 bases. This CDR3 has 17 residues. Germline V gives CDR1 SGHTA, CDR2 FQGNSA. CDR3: CASSLGLAGRITGELFF. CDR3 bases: TGTGCCAGCAGCTTAGGACTAGCGGGCCGAATCACCGGGGAGCTGTTTTTT.

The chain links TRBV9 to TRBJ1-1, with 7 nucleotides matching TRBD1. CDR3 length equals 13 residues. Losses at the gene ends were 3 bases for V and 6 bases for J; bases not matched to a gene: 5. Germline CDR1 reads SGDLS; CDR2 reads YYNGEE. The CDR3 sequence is CASSGRQGPEAFF. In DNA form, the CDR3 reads TGTGCCAGCAGCGGCCGACAGGGTCCTGAAGCTTTCTTT. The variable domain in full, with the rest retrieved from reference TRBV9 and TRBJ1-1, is DSGVTQTPKHLITATGQRVTLRCSPRSGDLSVYWYQQSLDQGLQFLIQYYNGEERAKGNILERFSAQQFPDLHSELNLSSLELGDSALYFCASSGRQGPEAFFGQGTRLTVV.

This CDR3 reads CSARGGTGIGNIQYF. For the CDR3, the DNA is TGCAGTGCTAGAGGGGGGACAGGGATTGGGAACATTCAGTACTTC. The genes are TRBV20-1 and TRBJ2-4, with 9 bases matching TRBD1. The CDR3 covers 15 residues. Germline V gives CDR1 DFQATT, CDR2 SNEGSKA (reference sequence). The junction had 8 bases not matched to a gene; V was cut back by 1 base and J by 7 bases.

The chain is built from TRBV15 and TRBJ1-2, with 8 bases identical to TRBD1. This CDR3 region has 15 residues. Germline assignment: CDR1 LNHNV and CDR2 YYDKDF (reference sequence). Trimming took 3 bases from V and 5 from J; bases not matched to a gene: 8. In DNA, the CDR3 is TGTGCCACCAGCAGGGCGGGACAGGACCTTTATGGCTACACCTTC. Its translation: CATSRAGQDLYGYTF.

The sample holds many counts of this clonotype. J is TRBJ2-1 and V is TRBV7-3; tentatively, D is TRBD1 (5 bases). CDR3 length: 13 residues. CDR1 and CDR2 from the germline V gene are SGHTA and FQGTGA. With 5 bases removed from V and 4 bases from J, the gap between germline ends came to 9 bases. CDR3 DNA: TGTGCCAGCAGCGCAACAGGATACAATGAGCAGTTCTTC. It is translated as CASSATGYNEQFF. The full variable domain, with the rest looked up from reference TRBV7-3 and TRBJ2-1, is GAGVSQTPSNKVTEKGKYVELRCDPISGHTALYWYRQSLGQGPEFLIYFQGTGAADDSGLPNDRFFAVRPEGSVSTLKIQRTERGDSAVYLCASSATGYNEQFFGPGTRLTVL.

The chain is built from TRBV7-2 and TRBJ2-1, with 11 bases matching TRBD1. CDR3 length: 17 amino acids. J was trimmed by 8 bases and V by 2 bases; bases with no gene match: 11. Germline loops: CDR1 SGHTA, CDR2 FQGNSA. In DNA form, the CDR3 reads TGTGCCAGCAGCTTATGGGACCCGGGACAGGGGGTCTATGAGCAGTTCTTC. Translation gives CASSLWDPGQGVYEQFF.

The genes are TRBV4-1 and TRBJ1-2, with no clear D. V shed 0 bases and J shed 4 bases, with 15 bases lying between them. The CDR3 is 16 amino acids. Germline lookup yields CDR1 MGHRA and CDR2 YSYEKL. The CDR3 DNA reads TGCGCCAGCAGCCAAGATCTTATACAGCATTCCTATGGCTACACCTTC. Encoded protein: CASSQDLIQHSYGYTF.

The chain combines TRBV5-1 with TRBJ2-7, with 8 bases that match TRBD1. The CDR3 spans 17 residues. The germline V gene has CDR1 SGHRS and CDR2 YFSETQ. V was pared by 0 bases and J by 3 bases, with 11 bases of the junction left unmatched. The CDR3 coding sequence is TGCGCCAGCAGCTTGGGACGGACAGGGTTGTTGGGCTACGAGCAGTACTTC. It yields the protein CASSLGRTGLLGYEQYF.

Here the CDR3 reads CASSSTSGSETQYF. The CDR3 DNA reads TGCGCCAGCAGCTCCACTAGCGGGAGTGAGACCCAGTACTTC. The V gene is TRBV5-1, the J gene TRBJ2-5; TRBD2 agrees at 11 bases. Germline CDR1 reads SGHRS; CDR2 reads YFSETQ. The CDR3 sequence is 14 residues long. J gave up 5 bases and V 3 bases, and 3 bases lay outside the gene matches.